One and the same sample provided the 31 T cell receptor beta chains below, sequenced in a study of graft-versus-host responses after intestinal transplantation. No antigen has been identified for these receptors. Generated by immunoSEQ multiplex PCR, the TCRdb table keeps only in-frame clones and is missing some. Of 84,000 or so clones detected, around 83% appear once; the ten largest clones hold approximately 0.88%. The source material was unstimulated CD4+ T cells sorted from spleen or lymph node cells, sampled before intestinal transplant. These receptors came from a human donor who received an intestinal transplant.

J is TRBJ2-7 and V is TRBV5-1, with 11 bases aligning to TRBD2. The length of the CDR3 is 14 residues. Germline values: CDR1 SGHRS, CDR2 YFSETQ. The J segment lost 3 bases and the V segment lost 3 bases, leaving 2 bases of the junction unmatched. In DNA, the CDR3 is TGCGCCAGCAGCTCCGGGACTAGCGGCTACGAGCAGTACTTC. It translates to CASSSGTSGYEQYF.

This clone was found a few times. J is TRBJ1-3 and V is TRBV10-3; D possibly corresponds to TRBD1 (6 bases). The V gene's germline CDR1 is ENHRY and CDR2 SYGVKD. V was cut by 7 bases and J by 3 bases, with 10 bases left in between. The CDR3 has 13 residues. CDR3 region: CAITGAVGNTIYF. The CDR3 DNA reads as TGTGCCATCACAGGGGCGGTTGGAAACACCATATATTTT.

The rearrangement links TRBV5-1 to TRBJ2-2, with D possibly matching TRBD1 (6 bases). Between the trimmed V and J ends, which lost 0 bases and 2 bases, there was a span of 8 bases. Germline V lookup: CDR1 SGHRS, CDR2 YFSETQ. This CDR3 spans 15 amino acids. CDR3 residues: CASSLVQGNTGELFF. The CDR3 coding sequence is TGCGCCAGCAGCTTGGTACAGGGAAACACCGGGGAGCTGTTTTTT.

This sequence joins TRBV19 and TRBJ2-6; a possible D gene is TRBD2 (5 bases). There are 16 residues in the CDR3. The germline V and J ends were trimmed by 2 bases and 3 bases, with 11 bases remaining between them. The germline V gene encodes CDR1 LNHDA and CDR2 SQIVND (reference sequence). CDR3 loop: CASSIKGRGGANVLTF. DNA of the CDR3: TGTGCCAGTAGTATAAAAGGGAGAGGTGGGGCCAACGTCCTGACTTTC.

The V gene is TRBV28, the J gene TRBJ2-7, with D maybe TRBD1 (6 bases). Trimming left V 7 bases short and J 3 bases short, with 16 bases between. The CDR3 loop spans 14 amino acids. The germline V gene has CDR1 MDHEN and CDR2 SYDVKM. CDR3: CASNTPGHNYEQYF. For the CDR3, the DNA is TGTGCCAGCAACACCCCGGGACACAACTACGAGCAGTACTTC.

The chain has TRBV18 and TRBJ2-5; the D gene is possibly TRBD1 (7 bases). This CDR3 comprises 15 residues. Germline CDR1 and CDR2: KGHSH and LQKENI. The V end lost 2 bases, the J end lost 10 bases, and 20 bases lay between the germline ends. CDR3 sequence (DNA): TGTGCCAGCTCACCAGAGACAGGGAGGTCGAAGATCCAGTACTTC. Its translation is CASSPETGRSKIQYF.

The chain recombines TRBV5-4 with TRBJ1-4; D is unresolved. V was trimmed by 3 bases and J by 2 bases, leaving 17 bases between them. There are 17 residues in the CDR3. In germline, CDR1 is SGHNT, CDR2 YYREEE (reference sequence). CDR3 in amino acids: CASSSRRGIETNEKLFF. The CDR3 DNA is TGTGCCAGCAGCTCTCGCCGAGGGATAGAGACTAATGAAAAACTGTTTTTT.

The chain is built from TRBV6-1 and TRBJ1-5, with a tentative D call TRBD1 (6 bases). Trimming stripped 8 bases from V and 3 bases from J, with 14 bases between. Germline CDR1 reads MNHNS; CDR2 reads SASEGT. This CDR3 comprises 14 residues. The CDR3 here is CASAWTDLNQPQHF. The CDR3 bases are TGTGCCAGCGCTTGGACAGACCTCAATCAGCCCCAGCATTTT.

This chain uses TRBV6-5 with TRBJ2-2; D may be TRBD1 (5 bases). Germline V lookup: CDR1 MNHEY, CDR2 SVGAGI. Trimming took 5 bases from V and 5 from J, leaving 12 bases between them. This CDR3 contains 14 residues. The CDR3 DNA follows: TGTGCCAGCAGTGTGCAGGGTCTTACCGGGGAGCTGTTTTTT. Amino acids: CASSVQGLTGELFF.

The CDR3 coding sequence is TGTGCCACCGAGTTGGGACAGGGAAGCATTCAGTACTTC. It specifies CATELGQGSIQYF. The genes are TRBV6-1 and TRBJ2-4; TRBD1 matches at 9 bases. The CDR3 consists of 13 residues. V shed 10 bases and J 9 bases; nucleotides not matched to a gene: 10. Germline loops: CDR1 MNHNS, CDR2 SASEGT.

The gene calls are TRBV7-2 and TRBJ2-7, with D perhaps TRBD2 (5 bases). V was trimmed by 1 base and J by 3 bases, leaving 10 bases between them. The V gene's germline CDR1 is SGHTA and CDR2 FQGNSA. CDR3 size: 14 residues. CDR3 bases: TGTGCCAGCAGCTTAGGTATAGGGAGCTACGAGCAGTACTTC. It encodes CASSLGIGSYEQYF.

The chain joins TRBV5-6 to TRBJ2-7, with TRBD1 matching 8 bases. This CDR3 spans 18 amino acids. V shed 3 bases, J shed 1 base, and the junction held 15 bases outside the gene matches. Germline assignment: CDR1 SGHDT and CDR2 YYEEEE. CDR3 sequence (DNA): TGTGCCAGCAGCTCCAGGGGGCCCCGCACCTGGGGGTCCTACGAGCAGTACTTC. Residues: CASSSRGPRTWGSYEQYF.

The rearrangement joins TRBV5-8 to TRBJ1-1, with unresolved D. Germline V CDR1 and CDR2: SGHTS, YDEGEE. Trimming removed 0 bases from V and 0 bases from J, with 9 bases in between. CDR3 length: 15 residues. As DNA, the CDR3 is TGTGCCAGCAGCTTGGCGGTCACCTTGAACACTGAAGCTTTCTTT. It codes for CASSLAVTLNTEAFF.

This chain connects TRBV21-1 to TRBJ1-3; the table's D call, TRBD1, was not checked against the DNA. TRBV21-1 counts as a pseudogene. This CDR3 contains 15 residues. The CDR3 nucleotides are TGTGCCAGCAGTAACGTACAGGGCTCTGGAAACACCATATATTTT. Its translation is CASSNVQGSGNTIYF.

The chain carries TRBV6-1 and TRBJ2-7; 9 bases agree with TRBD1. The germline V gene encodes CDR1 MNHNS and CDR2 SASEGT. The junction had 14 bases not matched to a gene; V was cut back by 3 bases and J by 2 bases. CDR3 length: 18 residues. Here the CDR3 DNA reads TGTGCCAGCAGTGACGGGACAGGGTCGGCAAAGAGCACCTACGAGCAGTACTTC. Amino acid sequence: CASSDGTGSAKSTYEQYF.

In DNA form, the CDR3 reads TGTGCCAGCAGCGTTGGACTAGCGGGAGGGAAAGAGACCCAGTACTTC. It yields the protein CASSVGLAGGKETQYF. The chain combines TRBV9 with TRBJ2-5, with 15 bases that match TRBD2. Per the germline V gene, CDR1 is SGDLS and CDR2 is YYNGEE. The CDR3 consists of 16 residues. Trimming took 2 bases from V and 3 from J; bases not matched to a gene: 2.

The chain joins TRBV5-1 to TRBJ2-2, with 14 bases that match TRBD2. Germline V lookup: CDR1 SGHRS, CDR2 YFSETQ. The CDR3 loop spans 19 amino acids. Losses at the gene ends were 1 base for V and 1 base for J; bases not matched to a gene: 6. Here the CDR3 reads CASSLSGTSGSRNTGELFF. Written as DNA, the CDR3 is TGCGCCAGCAGCTTGTCCGGGACTAGCGGGAGCCGGAACACCGGGGAGCTGTTTTTT.

CDR3 nucleotides: TGTGCCAGCAGTTACTCTCTCCAGGGGCCCCAGCATTTT. This sequence encodes CASSYSLQGPQHF. The gene calls are TRBV6-5 and TRBJ1-5; TRBD1 is a possible D gene (5 bases). This CDR3 region has 13 residues. CDR1 is MNHEY and CDR2 is SVGAGI in the germline V gene. Trimming took off 0 bases at V and 9 bases at J, with 9 bases between the two ends.

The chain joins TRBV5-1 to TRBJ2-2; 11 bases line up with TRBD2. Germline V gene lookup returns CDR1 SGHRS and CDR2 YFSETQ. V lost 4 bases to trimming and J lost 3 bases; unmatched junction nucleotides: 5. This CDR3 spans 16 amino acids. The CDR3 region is CASSLGTSGYTGELFF. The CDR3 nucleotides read TGCGCCAGCAGCCTAGGGACTAGCGGTTACACCGGGGAGCTGTTTTTT.

CDR3 coding DNA: TGTGCCAGCAGACTAGCGGGAGGGAAATCTGGGGCCAACGTCCTGACTTTC. It specifies CASRLAGGKSGANVLTF. The rearrangement uses TRBV5-8 and TRBJ2-6; the match to TRBD2 covers 13 bases. CDR1 and CDR2 (germline): SGHTS, YDEGEE. The trim removed 5 bases at V and 1 base at J, leaving 3 bases unmatched. CDR3 length: 17 amino acids.

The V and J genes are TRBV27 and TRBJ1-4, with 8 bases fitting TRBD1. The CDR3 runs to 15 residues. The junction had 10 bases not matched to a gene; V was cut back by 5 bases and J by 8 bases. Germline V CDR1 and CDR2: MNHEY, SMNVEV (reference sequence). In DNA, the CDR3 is TGTGCCAGCAGTCCCGATGACAGGGGACGGGAAAAACTGTTTTTT. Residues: CASSPDDRGREKLFF.

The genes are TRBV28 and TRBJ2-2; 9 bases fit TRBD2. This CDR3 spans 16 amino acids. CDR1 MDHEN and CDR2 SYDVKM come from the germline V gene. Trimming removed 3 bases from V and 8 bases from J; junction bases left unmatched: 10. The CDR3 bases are TGTGCCAGCAGTTTGGTACGCGGGAGGGCCGGTGGGGAGCTGTTTTTT. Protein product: CASSLVRGRAGGELFF.

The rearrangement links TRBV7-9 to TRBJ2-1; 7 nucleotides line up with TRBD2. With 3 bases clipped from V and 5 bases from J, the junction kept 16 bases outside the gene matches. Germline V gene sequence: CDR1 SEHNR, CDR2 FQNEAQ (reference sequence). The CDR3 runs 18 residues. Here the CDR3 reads CASSFEPIGKRDHNEQFF. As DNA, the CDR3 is TGTGCCAGCAGCTTCGAGCCCATCGGGAAGCGGGACCACAATGAGCAGTTCTTC.

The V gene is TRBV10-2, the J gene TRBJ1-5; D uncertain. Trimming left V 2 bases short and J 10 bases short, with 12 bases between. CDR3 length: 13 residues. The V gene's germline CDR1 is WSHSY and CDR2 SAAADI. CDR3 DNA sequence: TGCGCCAGCAGTGAGGGCGGATCCTTACCCCAGCATTTT. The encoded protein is CASSEGGSLPQHF.

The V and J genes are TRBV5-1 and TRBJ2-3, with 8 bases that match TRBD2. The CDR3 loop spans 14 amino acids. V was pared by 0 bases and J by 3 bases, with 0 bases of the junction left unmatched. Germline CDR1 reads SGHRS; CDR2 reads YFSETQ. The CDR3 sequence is CASSLAGGTDTQYF. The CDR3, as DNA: TGCGCCAGCAGCTTGGCGGGGGGGACAGATACGCAGTATTTT.

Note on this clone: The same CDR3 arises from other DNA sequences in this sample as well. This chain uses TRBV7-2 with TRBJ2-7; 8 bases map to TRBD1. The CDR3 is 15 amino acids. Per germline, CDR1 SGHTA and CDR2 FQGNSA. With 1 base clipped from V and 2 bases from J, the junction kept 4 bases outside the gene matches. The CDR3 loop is CASSLGGTGTYEQYF. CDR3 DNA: TGTGCCAGCAGCTTAGGAGGGACAGGAACCTACGAGCAGTACTTC.

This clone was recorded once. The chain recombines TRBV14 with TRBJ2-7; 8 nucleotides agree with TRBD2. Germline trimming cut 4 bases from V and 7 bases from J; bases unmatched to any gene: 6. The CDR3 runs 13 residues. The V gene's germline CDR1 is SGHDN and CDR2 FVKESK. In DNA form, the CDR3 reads TGTGCCAGCAGCCGACGACTAGCGAGGGAGCAGTACTTC. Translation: CASSRRLAREQYF. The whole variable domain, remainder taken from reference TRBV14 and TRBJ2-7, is EAGVTQFPSHSVIEKGQTVTLRCDPISGHDNLYWYRRVMGKEIKFLLHFVKESKQDESGMPNNRFLAERTGGTYSTLKVQPAELEDSGVYFCASSRRLAREQYFGPGTRLTVT.

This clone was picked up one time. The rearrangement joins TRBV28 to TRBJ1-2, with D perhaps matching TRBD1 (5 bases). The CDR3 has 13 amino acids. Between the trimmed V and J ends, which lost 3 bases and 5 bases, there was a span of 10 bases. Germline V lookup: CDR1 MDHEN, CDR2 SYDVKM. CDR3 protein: CASSLGGGYGYTF. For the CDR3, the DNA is TGTGCCAGCAGTTTGGGGGGGGGATATGGCTACACCTTC.

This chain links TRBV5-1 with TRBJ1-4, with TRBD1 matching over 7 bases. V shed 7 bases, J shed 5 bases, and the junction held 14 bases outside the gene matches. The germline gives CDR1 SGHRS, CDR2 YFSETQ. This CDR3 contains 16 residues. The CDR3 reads CASSEIGGSRNEKLFF. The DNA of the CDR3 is TGCGCCAGCTCCGAAATAGGGGGCTCCAGGAATGAAAAACTGTTTTTT.

The CDR3 protein is CASSQYPGTGYTF. CDR3 coding DNA: TGTGCCAGCAGCCAGTACCCGGGTACTGGCTACACCTTC. V usage is TRBV14 and J usage is TRBJ1-2, with D unclear. The V end was cut by 3 bases, the J end by 7 bases, with 12 bases between. The CDR3 consists of 13 residues. CDR1 is SGHDN, CDR2 FVKESK, per germline.

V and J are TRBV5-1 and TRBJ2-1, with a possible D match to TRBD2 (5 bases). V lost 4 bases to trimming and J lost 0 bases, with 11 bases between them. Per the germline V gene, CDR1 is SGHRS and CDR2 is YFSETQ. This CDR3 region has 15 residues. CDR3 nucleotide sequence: TGCGCCAGCAGCACCCCGGGATCCTCCTACAATGAGCAGTTCTTC. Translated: CASSTPGSSYNEQFF. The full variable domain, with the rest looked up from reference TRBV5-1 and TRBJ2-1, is KAGVTQTPRYLIKTRGQQVTLSCSPISGHRSVSWYQQTPGQGLQFLFEYFSETQRNKGNFPGRFSGRQFSNSRSEMNVSTLELGDSALYLCASSTPGSSYNEQFFGPGTRLTVL.